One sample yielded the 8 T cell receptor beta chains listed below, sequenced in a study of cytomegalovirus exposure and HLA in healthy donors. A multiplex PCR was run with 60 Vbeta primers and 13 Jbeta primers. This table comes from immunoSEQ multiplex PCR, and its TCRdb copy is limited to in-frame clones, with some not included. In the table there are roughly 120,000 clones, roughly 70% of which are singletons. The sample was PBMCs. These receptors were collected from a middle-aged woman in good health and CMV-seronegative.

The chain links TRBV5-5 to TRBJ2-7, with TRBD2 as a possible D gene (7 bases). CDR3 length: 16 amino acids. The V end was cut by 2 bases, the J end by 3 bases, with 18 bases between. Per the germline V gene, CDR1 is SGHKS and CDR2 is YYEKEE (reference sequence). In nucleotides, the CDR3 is TGTGCCAGCAGCTTAGTGGGGGGGCCCACGTTCTACGAGCAGTACTTC. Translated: CASSLVGGPTFYEQYF.

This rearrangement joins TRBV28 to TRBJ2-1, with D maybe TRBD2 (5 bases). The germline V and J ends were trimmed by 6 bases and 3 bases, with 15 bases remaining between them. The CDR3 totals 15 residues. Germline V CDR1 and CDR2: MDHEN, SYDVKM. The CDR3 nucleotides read TGTGCCAGCAGGCCAGCCGGGAACTACTACAATGAGCAGTTCTTC. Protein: CASRPAGNYYNEQFF.

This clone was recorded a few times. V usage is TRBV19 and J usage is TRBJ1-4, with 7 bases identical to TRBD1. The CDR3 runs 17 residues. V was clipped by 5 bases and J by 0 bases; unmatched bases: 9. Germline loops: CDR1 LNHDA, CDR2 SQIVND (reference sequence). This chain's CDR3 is CASSSGTAVATNEKLFF. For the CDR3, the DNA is TGTGCCAGTAGTTCCGGGACAGCAGTTGCAACTAATGAAAAACTGTTTTTT.

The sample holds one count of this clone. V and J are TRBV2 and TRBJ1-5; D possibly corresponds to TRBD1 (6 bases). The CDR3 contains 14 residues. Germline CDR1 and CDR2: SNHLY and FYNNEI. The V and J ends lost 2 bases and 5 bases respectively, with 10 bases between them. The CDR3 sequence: CASSEHAGDQPQHF. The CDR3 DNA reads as TGTGCCAGCAGTGAACATGCAGGGGATCAGCCCCAGCATTTT.

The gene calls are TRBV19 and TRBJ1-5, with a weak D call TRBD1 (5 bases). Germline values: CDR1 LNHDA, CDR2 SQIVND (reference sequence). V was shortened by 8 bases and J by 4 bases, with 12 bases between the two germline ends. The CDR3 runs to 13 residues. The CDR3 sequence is CASGHGGNQPQHF. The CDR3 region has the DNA TGTGCCAGTGGACACGGGGGGAATCAGCCCCAGCATTTT.

CDR3 nucleotide sequence: TGCAGCGCTTACAGGTCGGAAGAGACCCAGTACTTC. It specifies CSAYRSEETQYF. The V gene is TRBV29-1, the J gene TRBJ2-5; D might be TRBD1 (5 bases). The V gene's germline CDR1 is SQVTM and CDR2 ANQGSEA. This CDR3 has 12 residues. V lost 7 bases and J lost 3, with 12 bases in between.

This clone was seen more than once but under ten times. In DNA, the CDR3 is TGTGCCAGCAGCCCACAGATGAGACTAGGCGAAGCTTTCTTT. It specifies CASSPQMRLGEAFF. The rearrangement joins TRBV11-2 to TRBJ1-1; D ambiguous. The germline V gene encodes CDR1 SGHAT and CDR2 FQNNGV. V was cut by 5 bases and J by 8 bases, with 18 bases left in between. This CDR3 has 14 amino acids. Full variable domain (missing parts from reference TRBV11-2 and TRBJ1-1): EAGVAQSPRYKIIEKRQSVAFWCNPISGHATLYWYQQILGQGPKLLIQFQNNGVVDDSQLPKDRFSAERLKGVDSTLKIQPAKLEDSAVYLCASSPQMRLGEAFFGQGTRLTVV.

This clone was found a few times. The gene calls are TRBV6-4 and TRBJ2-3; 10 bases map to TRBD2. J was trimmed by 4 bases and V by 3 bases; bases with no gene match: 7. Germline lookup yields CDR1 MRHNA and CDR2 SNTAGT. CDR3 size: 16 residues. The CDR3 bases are TGTGCCAGCAGTGAGGGAAGCGGGGGGGCAGCAGATACGCAGTATTTT. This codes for CASSEGSGGAADTQYF.